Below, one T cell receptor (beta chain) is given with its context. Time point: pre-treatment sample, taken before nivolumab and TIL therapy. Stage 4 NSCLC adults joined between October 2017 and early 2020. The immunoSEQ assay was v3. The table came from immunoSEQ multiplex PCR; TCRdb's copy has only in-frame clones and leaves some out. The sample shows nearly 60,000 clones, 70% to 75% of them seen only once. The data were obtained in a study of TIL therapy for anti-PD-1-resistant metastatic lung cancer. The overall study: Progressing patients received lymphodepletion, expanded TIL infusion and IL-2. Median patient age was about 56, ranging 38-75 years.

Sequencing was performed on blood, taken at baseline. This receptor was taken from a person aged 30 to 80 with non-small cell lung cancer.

The CDR3 DNA reads TGTGCCAGCAGTTACTCCGCCACAGGGGCGACGGAGCAGTACTTC. This sequence encodes CASSYSATGATEQYF. The rearrangement uses TRBV6-5 and TRBJ2-7; 7 nucleotides line up with TRBD1. V shed 0 bases and J 7 bases; nucleotides not matched to a gene: 9. The CDR3 extends over 15 amino acids. Germline loops: CDR1 MNHEY, CDR2 SVGAGI.